This T cell receptor beta chain was sequenced for a study of T cells in localized non-small cell lung cancer. V dropped 4 bases and J dropped 6 bases, with 8 bases sitting between them. CDR3 length: 11 amino acids. Germline CDR1 SGHDT, CDR2 YYEEEE. Profiling relied on immunoSEQ multiplex PCR, and the TCRdb table lists in-frame clones only, not all of them. The table shows around 25,000 clones, with 86% occurring only once. The source of this sequence is a woman aged 35 to 75 with stage I lung adenocarcinoma. This sequence joins TRBV5-6 and TRBJ2-7; a weak D match, TRBD2 (5 bases). Sequencing was performed on peripheral blood, taken before any cancer treatment. The CDR3 loop is CASSTTSEQYF. CDR3 nucleotide sequence: TGTGCCAGCAGCACCACTAGCGAGCAGTACTTC. Full variable domain (outside the CDR3, taken from reference TRBV5-6 and TRBJ2-7): DAGVTQSPTHLIKTRGQQVTLRCSPKSGHDTVSWYQQALGQGPQFIFQYYEEEERQRGNFPDRFSGHQFPNYSSELNVNALLLGDSALYLCASSTTSEQYFGPGTRLTVT.